This entry features one T cell receptor (beta chain) sequence. This CDR3 region has 13 residues. Germline V CDR1 and CDR2: DFQATT, SNEGSKA (reference sequence). V gave up 3 bases and J gave up 8 bases, with 11 bases separating them. In the authors' methods: Reference gene primers were amplified, and this amplification served to estimate nucleated cell counts. The table came from immunoSEQ multiplex PCR; TCRdb's copy has only in-frame clones and leaves some out. The V and J calls and the clone size are those of that table, but D and trimming were determined from the DNA. The table lists under 250,000 clones, approximately 84% of them singletons. The sample originates from a study of blood T cell repertoires in COVID-19. Study context: The United States, Italy and Spain provided the acute and convalescent COVID-19 samples. Nucleic acid was either cDNA or gDNA, and it came from T cells, B-cell-depleted T cells, or PBMCs.

This receptor was obtained from a man aged 50 to 59 with active or convalescent COVID-19. The V and J genes are TRBV20-1 and TRBJ1-6; the D is unclear. The specimen was peripheral blood. As DNA, the CDR3 is TGCAGTGCTAGTATGGCTGGTGATTCACCCCTCCACTTT. This translates into CSASMAGDSPLHF.